This T cell receptor (beta chain) was captured by sequencing in a study of blood T cell repertoires in COVID-19 (TCRdb year 2020). Broadly, across the study: The collaborator samples originated in the United States, Italy and Spain and spanned the acute and convalescent phases of COVID-19. The material from the prospective study consisted of cDNA or gDNA derived from T cells, B-cell-depleted T cells, or PBMCs. Deeply sampled blood TCRbeta repertoires from subjects exposed to, actively infected with, or recovered from COVID-19 were included in the dataset. The repertoires were made available in a free public database intended to serve as a resource for research on the immune response to SARS-CoV-2. Samples were obtained from the ongoing ImmuneRACE study (first 160 participants) and from over 1,000 subjects provided by 6 global collaborators. A de-identified subject ID, COVID-19 status, age in years and sex were almost always included in the sample metadata. Where available, HLA class I and class II types were obtained from metadata supplied by the sample provider rather than from assay-based typing. The investigation overall reported the following: The amount of clinical and demographic metadata varied by source and participant and was provided uncurated.

The CDR3 holds 13 amino acids from the cysteine to the phenylalanine. Here the CDR3 DNA is all that survives: 39 bases in frame from base 1. V lost 0 bases and J lost 0 bases; the stretch between them is 4 bases long. CDR1 SGHNT and CDR2 YYREEE were looked up in the germline V gene (reference sequence). In the case of this clone: Its antigen specificity is not known. Base-call qualities are not available, and no considerably larger clone is one nucleotide away.

TCRbeta CDR3 regions were amplified from genomic DNA by means of the immunoSEQ Assay, a bias-controlled multiplex PCR. The original pipeline was this. The number of nucleated cells in each sample was estimated from the amplification of reference gene primers within the assay. To quantify the absolute abundance of each unique TCRbeta CDR3 rearrangement, sequence reads were collapsed and filtered. For each sample, productive Simpson clonality was calculated as the square root of Simpson's diversity index over productive rearrangements. TCRdb stores this immuneACCESS table with in-frame sequences only. Part of the clones is absent; in the studies checked, under half of the shortfall reflects unresolved V genes, and no reason is known for the rest. V, J and clone size reflect that table, while D and trimming were determined from the DNA. This sample holds roughly 140,000 clones; around 81% were observed only once. Of the sample, roughly 7.7% falls within the top ten clones.

Whole blood was collected in K2EDTA tubes by collaborating institutions according to the institutions' own protocols. For TCRbeta analysis, collaborator samples were shipped as frozen whole blood, as isolated PBMCs, or as DNA extracted from either sample type. The clonotype was recovered from a human donor with acute or convalescent COVID-19. The donor label of this sample is uncertain. The sequenced sample consisted of peripheral blood. The chain joins TRBV5-4 to TRBJ2-7; the D gene lacks a confident call. The CDR3 has the sequence CASSLVASYEQYF. Here is the DNA: TGTGCCAGCAGCTTGGTGGCCTCCTACGAGCAGTACTTC.